This TCR beta chain is from a study of T cells in Graves' hyperthyroidism and ophthalmopathy. Overall study: Peripheral blood was taken when the disease was first diagnosed, before any treatment began.

It was considered stable Graves' hyperthyroidism when ophthalmopathy did not progress within 18 months. TCR beta CDR3 regions were amplified from RNA. Researchers ran a first-round RT-PCR on the TCR CDR3 using the HTBI primer set. Each CDR3 protein is one row after TCRdb ran MiXCR on the multiplex PCR reads. The repertoire holds about 480,000 distinct CDR3 sequences, with 13% to 15% as singletons. Deletions cut 3 bases from V and 7 bases from J, with 12 bases between. CDR1 and CDR2 (germline): SGHNT, YENEEA. The CDR3 is made up of 14 amino acids. This clonotype occurred many times. The chain has TRBV11-3 and TRBJ2-2, with D possibly being TRBD2 (5 bases). Sequencing was done on a sample of blood. The sequence came from a woman aged 18-29 years with Graves' hyperthyroidism. CDR3 nucleotides: TGTGCCAGCAGCTTCGGACTGGCCCTCGGGGAGCTGTTTTTT. Protein product: CASSFGLALGELFF. The complete variable domain, with remaining parts taken from reference TRBV11-3 and TRBJ2-2, reads EAGVVQSPRYKIIEKKQPVAFWCNPISGHNTLYWYLQNLGQGPELLIRYENEEAVDDSQLPKDRFSAERLKGVDSTLKIQPAELGDSAVYLCASSFGLALGELFFGEGSRLTVL.